A single T cell receptor beta chain is shown here with its context. The CDR3 has 13 amino acids. V shed 6 bases and J shed 5 bases, with 14 bases lying between them. Per germline, CDR1 SQVTM and CDR2 ANQGSEA. Original processing notes: Quantification of nucleated cells was approximated via reference gene primer amplification. The table came from immunoSEQ multiplex PCR; TCRdb's copy has only in-frame clones and leaves some out. V, J and clone size are taken as reported in that table, and D and trimming were inferred from the DNA itself. The data hold approximately 190,000 clones, with around 83% observed a single time. The sample comes from a study of blood T cell repertoires in COVID-19. Looking at the study overall: COVID-19 samples collected from the United States, Italy and Spain covered acute and convalescent phases. T cells, B-cell-depleted T cells, or PBMCs provided the cDNA or gDNA that served as material.

The origin of this receptor is a woman aged 40 to 49 with acute or convalescent COVID-19. The chain combines TRBV29-1 with TRBJ1-5; unclear D gene. Sequencing input: peripheral blood. The DNA of the CDR3 is TGCAGCGTCCGGGCAGACGGGGATCAGCCCCAGCATTTT. Amino acid sequence: CSVRADGDQPQHF.